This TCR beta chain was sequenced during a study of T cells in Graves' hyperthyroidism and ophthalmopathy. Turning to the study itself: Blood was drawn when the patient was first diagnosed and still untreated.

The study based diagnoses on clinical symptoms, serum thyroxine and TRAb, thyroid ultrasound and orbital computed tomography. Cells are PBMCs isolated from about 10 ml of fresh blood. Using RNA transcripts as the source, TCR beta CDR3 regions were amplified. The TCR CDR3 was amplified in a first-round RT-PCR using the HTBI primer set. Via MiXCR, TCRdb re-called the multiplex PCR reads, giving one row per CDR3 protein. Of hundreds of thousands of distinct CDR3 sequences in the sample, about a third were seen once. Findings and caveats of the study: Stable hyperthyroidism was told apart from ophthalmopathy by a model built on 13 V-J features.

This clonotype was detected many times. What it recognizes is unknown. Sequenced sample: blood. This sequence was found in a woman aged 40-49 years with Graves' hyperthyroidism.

The CDR3 DNA follows: TGTGCCAGTAGTCTAAGACTGGACCTCTACGAGCAGTACTTC. The encoded protein is CASSLRLDLYEQYF. The V gene is TRBV19, the J gene TRBJ2-7, with D hard to call. This CDR3 region has 14 residues. Germline lookup yields CDR1 LNHDA and CDR2 SQIVND (reference sequence). The V and J ends lost 5 bases and 3 bases respectively, with 14 bases between them. Full variable domain (outside the CDR3, taken from reference TRBV19 and TRBJ2-7): DGGITQSPKYLFRKEGQNVTLSCEQNLNHDAMYWYRQDPGQGLRLIYYSQIVNDFQKGDIAEGYSVSREKKESFPLTVTSAQKNPTAFYLCASSLRLDLYEQYFGPGTRLTVT.